This TCR beta chain was retrieved from a study of T cells in localized non-small cell lung cancer (dated by TCRdb to 2019 to 2021). The study in broad terms: Comparing tumors with uninvolved tumor-adjacent lungs, the study looked at the T cell repertoires of 236 patients with early-stage NSCLC. The cohort comprised a few hundred treatment-naïve NSCLC patients with resected, localized lung tumors. NSCLC patients had a mean age of roughly 64 years, and around 140 were male and about 110 female. The research as a whole found: Because of the exploratory design, TCR variables were selected using unadjusted p-values without false-discovery rate correction. Uninvolved tumor-adjacent lung showed the highest T cell clonality, higher than tumor, which suggests more focused antigenic responses in the uninvolved tumor-adjacent lung. A median of 57 of the top 100 tumor clones turned up in the paired uninvolved adjacent lung, and 25 to 35 of those clones also ranked among the top 100 of that same adjacent lung. Multi-region tumor sequencing was not performed, so intratumor heterogeneity could not be excluded. Longer overall survival was associated with higher blood T cell density, whereas shorter survival was associated with higher adjacent-lung clonality.

CDR1 and CDR2 are drawn from the germline V gene: MNHEY, SVGAGI. V is reduced by 6 bases and J by 3 bases, leaving a spacing of 10 bases between them. From cysteine to phenylalanine, the CDR3 is 13 amino acids long. The entry retains the CDR3 DNA only, 39 bases that are in frame from base 1. The immunoSEQ Assay was used to sequence TCR beta CDR3 regions from DNA. In the source study's methods: To compute T cell density, TCR beta template counts were normalized to usable DNA, which was estimated by amplifying housekeeping genes. The preseqR package was used to estimate richness by extrapolating to 400,000 templates for PBMC samples and to 120,000 templates for tissue samples. Clonality was calculated as one minus Pielou's evenness. Differential abundance testing on productive amino-acid clonotypes, with a minimum total count of 5 and an alpha of 0.1, was used to identify tissue-enriched TCRs. The Jaccard Index and the Morisita Overlap Index were used to measure repertoire overlap between compartments. GLIPH grouped TCR beta CDR3s together with public tetramer-defined viral CDR3s, and a viral motif had to include at least three viral sequences and also show V-gene enrichment. TCRdb holds this immuneACCESS table with in-frame rearrangements only. Some clones are missing; in checked studies, unresolved V genes explain under half, and the rest has no known cause. That table furnishes V, J and clone size, whereas the DNA furnished D and trimming. This sample has 70,000 to 95,000 clones in its table, and around 90% of those were observed once. Approximately 4% of the sample lies in the top ten.

Of note for this clone: The antigen it recognizes is unknown. One base away there is no much larger clone; base qualities are not given.

At diagnosis, tumor, uninvolved tumor-adjacent lung and peripheral blood were collected and then preserved as a mix of FFPE and fresh-frozen material. For TCR repertoire profiling, blood samples were analyzed in the form of peripheral blood mononuclear cells. The TCR comes from a woman aged 35 to 70 with stage II squamous cell lung carcinoma. Here the chain combines TRBV6-5 and TRBJ2-3; the D gene is unclear. The specimen comprised PBMCs, sampled before any cancer treatment. CDR3 region: CASSLQRTDTQYF. The DNA sequence reads TGTGCCAGCAGCTTACAACGAACAGATACGCAGTATTTT.